A single sample is the source of the 10 T cell receptor beta chains below, sequenced in a study of regulatory T cells in long-lasting Graves disease. With iRepertoire HTBI primers and Arm-PCR of CDR3 regions, TCR beta libraries were built. TCRdb itself ran the multiplex PCR reads through MiXCR, one entry per CDR3 protein. The table lists over 350,000 distinct CDR3 sequences, under 25% of them singletons, with less than 25% in the top ten. Time point specified: persistent/refractory GD, antithyroid drugs over 5 years with positive TRAb. The TCR library was made from RNA that had been extracted from PBMCs in TRIzol. Sequencing used peripheral blood mononuclear cells (PBMCs), obtained when the disease was refractory, from a patient treated with antithyroid drugs. The receptors derive from a female donor with Graves disease.

Note on this clonotype: At one end, the junction sequence differs from germline, possibly due to a read error. The chain employs TRBV12-3 or TRBV12-4 and TRBJ2-5; 7 positions match TRBD2. The length of the CDR3 is 13 residues. This chain's CDR3 is CANSLSGTETQYF. The CDR3 DNA reads TGTGCCAACAGTTTAAGCGGGACAGAGACCCAGTACTTC.

The chain links TRBV6-1 to TRBJ2-7, with 12 bases aligning to TRBD1. V trimming: 5 bases; J trimming: 0 bases; junction bases outside the gene matches: 5. This CDR3 spans 16 amino acids. Germline V gene lookup returns CDR1 MNHNS and CDR2 SASEGT. The CDR3, as DNA: TGTGCCAGCAGTCACTCGGGACAGGGGGCCTCCTACGAGCAGTACTTC. Its translation is CASSHSGQGASYEQYF.

This clonotype was seen only a few times. This sequence joins TRBV14 and TRBJ1-3; D is ambiguous. Germline CDR1 and CDR2: SGHDN and FVKESK. The CDR3 runs to 14 residues. V was shortened by 0 bases and J by 7 bases, with 10 bases between the two germline ends. CDR3: CASSQDRGWNTIYF. CDR3 DNA sequence: TGTGCCAGCAGCCAAGATCGGGGTTGGAACACCATATATTTT.

This clonotype was picked up many times. The V call is TRBV30, the J call TRBJ1-1; D is unresolved. Per the germline V gene, CDR1 is GTSNPN and CDR2 is SVGIG (reference sequence). Trimming removed 0 bases from V and 0 bases from J, with 5 bases in between. The CDR3 runs 13 residues. The chain's CDR3 is CAWSVEMNTEAFF. The CDR3 DNA reads as TGTGCCTGGAGTGTAGAGATGAACACTGAAGCTTTCTTT.

This clonotype was observed at least ten times. The V call is TRBV10-3, the J call TRBJ2-7; 10 positions match TRBD2. The CDR3 consists of 17 residues. With V trimmed by 0 bases and J by 0 bases, 5 bases remained unmatched. The germline gives CDR1 ENHRY, CDR2 SYGVKD. CDR3: CAISESTGLAVSYEQYF. CDR3 coding DNA: TGTGCCATCAGTGAGTCGACAGGACTAGCGGTCTCCTACGAGCAGTACTTC.

A word on this clonotype: The junction and the germline gene differ at one end; a read error may be behind it. The chain employs TRBV5-1 and TRBJ1-1; maybe TRBD1 (5 bases). This CDR3 has 14 amino acids. The germline V gene has CDR1 SGHRS and CDR2 YFSETQ. The CDR3 protein is CASSRPDTNTEAFF. In nucleotides, the CDR3 is TGTGCCAGCAGCCGGCCGGACACGAACACTGAAGCTTTCTTT. The whole variable domain, remainder taken from reference TRBV5-1 and TRBJ1-1, is KAGVTQTPRYLIKTRGQQVTLSCSPISGHRSVSWYQQTPGQGLQFLFEYFSETQRNKGNFPGRFSGRQFSNSRSEMNVSTLELGDSALYLCASSRPDTNTEAFFGQGTRLTVV.

This clonotype came up a few times. The junction does not match germline at one end; this may be a read error. The chain couples TRBV7-3 to TRBJ2-5, with TRBD1 matching 7 bases. The CDR3 length is 15 residues. Per germline, CDR1 SGHTA and CDR2 FQGTGA. For the CDR3, the DNA is TGTGTCAGCAGCCGGACAGGACGGTTTCAAGAGACCCAGTACTTC. This gives the protein CVSSRTGRFQETQYF.

This clonotype was found a few times. The chain is built from TRBV7-2 and TRBJ2-4; a possible D gene is TRBD2 (5 bases). The CDR3 totals 14 residues. V was shortened by 1 base and J by 5 bases, with 9 bases between the two germline ends. Germline CDR1 reads SGHTA; CDR2 reads FQGNSA. For the CDR3, the DNA is TGTGCCAGCAGCTTAGAATCGAGGGAAAACATTCAGTACTTC. This sequence encodes CASSLESRENIQYF.

The chain employs TRBV25-1 and TRBJ2-7; D is ambiguous. The CDR3 runs 11 residues. The germline V gene encodes CDR1 MGHDK and CDR2 SYGVNS. Trimming removed 4 bases from V and 3 bases from J, with 4 bases in between. CDR3 amino acids: CASSGFYEQYF. As DNA, the CDR3 is TGTGCCAGCAGTGGATTCTACGAGCAGTACTTC.

This clonotype was found a few times. The V and J genes are TRBV15 and TRBJ2-7, with 11 bases identical to TRBD2. After removal of 5 bases from V and 2 bases from J, the junction contained 17 bases not matched to a gene. CDR3 size: 19 residues. Looked up from germline, CDR1 is LNHNV and CDR2 is YYDKDF (reference sequence). CDR3 protein: CATSGSLETSGKGPYEQYF. Here the CDR3 DNA reads TGTGCCACCAGCGGGTCCCTGGAGACTAGCGGGAAGGGGCCCTACGAGCAGTACTTC. The whole variable domain, filled in from reference TRBV15 and TRBJ2-7, reads DAMVIQNPRYQVTQFGKPVTLSCSQTLNHNVMYWYQQKSSQAPKLLFHYYDKDFNNEADTPDNFQSRRPNTSFCFLDIRSPGLGDTAMYLCATSGSLETSGKGPYEQYFGPGTRLTVT.